Below are 12 T cell receptor beta chains sequenced from a single sample in a study of T cells in Graves' hyperthyroidism and ophthalmopathy. From RNA transcripts, TCR beta CDR3 regions were amplified. The study used the HTBI primer set for a first-round RT-PCR of the TCR CDR3. TCRdb independently ran MiXCR on the multiplex PCR reads; one entry per CDR3 protein. The repertoire holds about 260,000 distinct CDR3 sequences, with roughly 17% as singletons. Sequenced: blood. The receptors were sampled from a woman under 30 with Graves' ophthalmopathy.

This clonotype was observed many times. The chain joins TRBV9 to TRBJ2-1, with D unclear. Deletions cut 0 bases from V and 2 bases from J, with 6 bases between. The germline V gene encodes CDR1 SGDLS and CDR2 YYNGEE. The CDR3 totals 14 residues. The CDR3 loop reads CASSVGGTYNEQFF. Written as DNA, the CDR3 is TGTGCCAGCAGCGTAGGGGGAACCTACAATGAGCAGTTCTTC.

In the case of this clonotype: A much larger clone is a single base away; this may be a read error. The chain links TRBV29-1 to TRBJ1-1, with D perhaps TRBD1 (6 bases). CDR1 SQVTM and CDR2 ANQGSEA come from the germline V gene. The CDR3 sequence is 12 residues long. V was trimmed by 5 bases and J by 3 bases, leaving 10 bases between them. CDR3 in DNA: TGCAGCGTTATGGGGGCATACACTGAAGCTTTCTTT. It specifies CSVMGAYTEAFF.

This clonotype was counted ten times or more. This chain joins TRBV20-1 and TRBJ2-3; D unresolved. With 0 bases removed from V and 0 bases from J, the gap between germline ends came to 1 base. The CDR3 covers 12 residues. Germline V gene sequence: CDR1 DFQATT, CDR2 SNEGSKA (reference sequence). CDR3 bases: TGCAGTGCTAGAGAAAGCACAGATACGCAGTATTTT. Its translation: CSARESTDTQYF.

This clonotype has ten or more counts. The rearrangement uses TRBV7-6 and TRBJ2-1, with 10 bases fitting TRBD2. Germline V gene data show CDR1 as SGHVS and CDR2 as FNYEAQ. This CDR3 contains 19 residues. With 1 base clipped from V and 7 bases from J, the junction kept 16 bases outside the gene matches. The CDR3 DNA reads as TGTGCCAGCAGCTTAGTCCAGCGGGAGGGCCGTTGGGAGAGTAATGAGCAGTTCTTC. It encodes CASSLVQREGRWESNEQFF. Full variable domain (missing parts from reference TRBV7-6 and TRBJ2-1): GAGVSQSPRYKVTKRGQDVALRCDPISGHVSLYWYRQALGQGPEFLTYFNYEAQQDKSGLPNDRFSAERPEGSISTLTIQRTEQRDSAMYRCASSLVQREGRWESNEQFFGPGTRLTVL.

Ten or more counts support this clonotype. The chain is built from TRBV11-3 and TRBJ2-2; unclear D gene. The CDR3 consists of 12 residues. The germline V and J ends were trimmed by 5 bases and 8 bases, with 9 bases remaining between them. Per the germline V gene, CDR1 is SGHNT and CDR2 is YENEEA. The CDR3 sequence is CASSEKTGELFF. The CDR3 DNA reads TGTGCCAGCAGCGAGAAAACTGGGGAGCTGTTTTTT.

At least ten counts were recorded for this clonotype. This chain connects TRBV7-3 to TRBJ2-3, with D perhaps TRBD1 (5 bases). The CDR3 covers 14 residues. In germline, CDR1 is SGHTA, CDR2 FQGTGA. Trimming stripped 6 bases from V and 3 bases from J, with 13 bases between. The CDR3 DNA follows: TGTGCCAGCAGGGCAGGGATAGGGACAGATACGCAGTATTTT. Translated, it gives CASRAGIGTDTQYF. The full variable domain, completed using reference TRBV7-3 and TRBJ2-3, is GAGVSQTPSNKVTEKGKYVELRCDPISGHTALYWYRQSLGQGPEFLIYFQGTGAADDSGLPNDRFFAVRPEGSVSTLKIQRTERGDSAVYLCASRAGIGTDTQYFGPGTRLTVL.

This clonotype was observed many times. This chain links TRBV7-2 with TRBJ1-2; 7 positions agree with TRBD1. V lost 1 base and J lost 5; bases outside the gene matches: 7. The CDR3 is 15 residues long. Per germline, CDR1 SGHTA and CDR2 FQGNSA. The CDR3 reads CASSLDSTGWYGYTF. In nucleotides, the CDR3 is TGTGCCAGCAGCTTAGATTCGACAGGGTGGTATGGCTACACCTTC.

This clonotype has ten or more counts. This chain links TRBV11-2 with TRBJ2-1; D might be TRBD2 (5 bases). V lost 0 bases and J 8 bases, leaving 14 bases between the germline ends. The germline gives CDR1 SGHAT, CDR2 FQNNGV. CDR3 length: 15 amino acids. The CDR3 here is CASSLENRGWHEQFF. Here the CDR3 DNA reads TGTGCCAGCAGCTTAGAAAATCGAGGGTGGCATGAGCAGTTCTTC.

This clonotype was recorded many times. A read error may be the cause here, since a much bigger clone is one base away. Lacking the conserved final phenylalanine or tryptophan, this CDR3 likely reflects a read error. The chain joins TRBV12-3 or TRBV12-4 to TRBJ1-1; no definite D call. The CDR3 spans 13 residues. Trimming pared 3 bases from V and 7 bases from J, leaving 12 bases between. This chain's CDR3 is CASSLARSDEAFL. CDR3 DNA sequence: TGTGCCAGCAGTTTGGCTAGAAGCGATGAAGCTTTCCTT.

In this sample, this clonotype turned up many times. The chain combines TRBV7-9 with TRBJ2-5; the match to TRBD2 covers 10 bases. Germline CDR1 reads SEHNR; CDR2 reads FQNEAQ (reference sequence). V lost 1 base, J lost 6 bases, and 5 bases stayed unmatched. This CDR3 has 15 amino acids. The CDR3 loop is CASSLVLAGIKTQYF. DNA of the CDR3: TGTGCCAGCAGCTTAGTACTAGCGGGAATAAAGACCCAGTACTTC.

This chain joins TRBV18 and TRBJ2-2, with TRBD1 matching over 9 bases. Unmatched junction bases numbered 10, after V lost 6 bases and J lost 5 bases. Germline V CDR1 and CDR2: KGHSH, LQKENI. This CDR3 spans 16 amino acids. This chain's CDR3 is CASSRPGQGRTGELFF. In DNA form, the CDR3 reads TGTGCCAGCTCGCGACCGGGACAGGGAAGGACCGGGGAGCTGTTTTTT. The variable domain in full, completed from reference TRBV18 and TRBJ2-2, reads NAGVMQNPRHLVRRRGQEARLRCSPMKGHSHVYWYRQLPEEGLKFMVYLQKENIIDESGMPKERFSAEFPKEGPSILRIQQVVRGDSAAYFCASSRPGQGRTGELFFGEGSRLTVL.

This clonotype was found many times. The rearrangement joins TRBV29-1 to TRBJ2-1; the D gene is possibly TRBD2 (5 bases). V lost 5 bases, J lost 8 bases, and 13 bases lay in between. The germline V gene encodes CDR1 SQVTM and CDR2 ANQGSEA. This CDR3 region has 12 residues. The CDR3 sequence: CSVNPGSDEQFF. The CDR3 nucleotides read TGCAGCGTTAACCCGGGAAGCGATGAGCAGTTCTTC.